This T cell receptor (beta chain) was sequenced in a study of T cells expressing NK-cell markers. One entry per CDR3 protein, without DNA, is what TCRdb gives after re-calling the 5' RACE reads. This sample's table reports some 390,000 distinct CDR3 sequences. This CDR3 has 15 amino acids. Germline loops: CDR1 KGHSH, CDR2 LQKENI. This chain connects TRBV18 to TRBJ2-3; the D call from TCRdb, TRBD1, cannot be confirmed without DNA. This TCR was sampled from a woman in her 50s in good health. Sequencing was carried out using blood T cells: a sorted CD56 or NKG2C T cell subset, CD4+ or CD8+ T cells, or bulk PBMC T cells (not recorded which). CDR3 sequence reads: CASSRKGLSTDTQYF.